These 14 T cell receptor beta chains originate from one sample sequenced in a study of radiation and T cells in renal cell carcinoma. Method: immunoSEQ multiplex PCR; TCRdb's copy keeps in-frame clones and lacks some. The data show 90,000 to 100,000 clones, 84% seen once. Sample time point: blood 4 weeks post-SBRT, at nephrectomy. Treatment given: 15 Gy SBRT to primary tumor, nephrectomy 4 weeks later. This sample comprised blood, obtained from a patient whose treatment included radiotherapy and nephrectomy. The receptor set was obtained from a man aged 55 to 69 with renal cell carcinoma.

The genes are TRBV5-1 and TRBJ2-2; 8 bases line up with TRBD1. CDR3 length: 15 residues. V was clipped by 1 base and J by 7 bases; unmatched bases: 6. Per the germline V gene, CDR1 is SGHRS and CDR2 is YFSETQ. The CDR3 DNA follows: TGCGCCAGCAGCTTGAGGACAGGGATCCGCGGGGAGCTGTTTTTT. It codes for CASSLRTGIRGELFF.

V and J are TRBV10-3 and TRBJ1-4; no clear D. V was shortened by 6 bases and J by 5 bases, with 10 bases between the two germline ends. Germline CDR1 reads ENHRY; CDR2 reads SYGVKD. CDR3 length: 13 residues. This CDR3 reads CAISVGVNEKLFF. The CDR3 DNA reads as TGTGCCATCAGCGTCGGGGTGAATGAAAAACTGTTTTTT.

The chain uses TRBV27 and TRBJ2-5; D might be TRBD2 (7 bases). The J call may be faulty, since TRBJ2-7 better matches the DNA end. Germline V gene data show CDR1 as MNHEY and CDR2 as SMNVEV (reference sequence). The CDR3 totals 14 residues. This CDR3 reads CASSPYGGGREQYF. Here the CDR3 DNA reads TGTGCCAGCAGTCCCTATGGGGGGGGCCGCGAGCAGTACTTC.

The chain has TRBV9 and TRBJ2-4; D might be TRBD1 (6 bases). Germline assignment: CDR1 SGDLS and CDR2 YYNGEE. V lost 2 bases to trimming and J lost 6 bases, with 12 bases between them. CDR3 length equals 14 residues. The CDR3 spells CASSVGQTGNIQYF. Written as DNA, the CDR3 is TGTGCCAGCAGCGTCGGACAGACCGGAAACATTCAGTACTTC.

The chain employs TRBV7-6 and TRBJ2-7, with TRBD2 as a possible D gene (5 bases). Germline V gene data show CDR1 as SGHVS and CDR2 as FNYEAQ. The CDR3 is 14 amino acids. Trimming took 4 bases from V and 3 from J, leaving 13 bases between them. The CDR3 sequence: CASSYRDSSYEQYF. The CDR3 DNA sequence: TGTGCCAGCAGCTACCGGGATAGTAGCTACGAGCAGTACTTC.

The chain uses TRBV11-2 and TRBJ2-7; possible D gene TRBD2, 6 bases. Trimming took off 5 bases at V and 7 bases at J, with 21 bases between the two ends. This CDR3 has 15 residues. Germline CDR1 SGHAT, CDR2 FQNNGV. The DNA of the CDR3 is TGTGCCAGCAGCCTCACCCCCGGGGGAGGTAGGGAGCAGTACTTC. Protein product: CASSLTPGGGREQYF.

V usage is TRBV29-1 and J usage is TRBJ2-3; 7 bases line up with TRBD2. CDR1 is SQVTM and CDR2 is ANQGSEA in the germline V gene. The junction had 13 bases not matched to a gene; V was cut back by 7 bases and J by 6 bases. The CDR3 is made up of 14 amino acids. The DNA for the CDR3 is TGCAGCGCCGGAAGCGGGGAGGGAAAGGATACGCAGTATTTT. Translated: CSAGSGEGKDTQYF.

This CDR3 reads CASSPLQATYGYTF. As DNA, the CDR3 is TGTGCCAGCAGTCCCCTACAAGCCACCTATGGCTACACCTTC. The gene calls are TRBV7-9 and TRBJ1-2, with D unclear. This CDR3 is built from 14 residues. The germline V and J ends were trimmed by 6 bases and 4 bases, with 15 bases remaining between them. Germline V gives CDR1 SEHNR, CDR2 FQNEAQ (reference sequence).

The chain carries TRBV5-1 and TRBJ2-1; no definite D call. The CDR3 contains 16 residues. Trimming left V 3 bases short and J 0 bases short, with 13 bases between. Germline V gives CDR1 SGHRS, CDR2 YFSETQ. Here the CDR3 reads CASSWRLKGSYNEQFF. CDR3 nucleotide sequence: TGCGCCAGCAGCTGGCGACTGAAAGGCTCCTACAATGAGCAGTTCTTC.

The chain couples TRBV9 to TRBJ2-5; 8 nucleotides line up with TRBD1. V trimming: 2 bases; J trimming: 2 bases; junction bases outside the gene matches: 17. The germline CDR1 and CDR2 sequences are SGDLS and YYNGEE. The CDR3 contains 19 residues. CDR3 loop: CASSVTIGTGGSGQETQYF. Written as DNA, the CDR3 is TGTGCCAGCAGCGTGACGATCGGGACAGGCGGGTCGGGTCAAGAGACCCAGTACTTC.

This clone has a single count. V gene TRBV5-1 combines with J gene TRBJ2-7; TRBD1 matches 7 bases. Looked up from germline, CDR1 is SGHRS and CDR2 is YFSETQ. The J segment lost 0 bases and the V segment lost 4 bases, leaving 4 bases of the junction unmatched. This CDR3 is 14 amino acids long. In DNA, the CDR3 is TGCGCCAGCAGCAGGGACAGCTACTCCTACGAGCAGTACTTC. It translates to CASSRDSYSYEQYF.

The rearrangement joins TRBV5-1 to TRBJ1-5; a possible D gene is TRBD1 (5 bases). The CDR3 loop spans 15 amino acids. In germline, CDR1 is SGHRS, CDR2 YFSETQ. Trimming cost V 1 base and J 2 bases, with 10 bases left between them. The CDR3 coding sequence is TGCGCCAGCAGCTTGTTGGGGACGGGCAATCAGCCCCAGCATTTT. It encodes CASSLLGTGNQPQHF.

This chain connects TRBV5-3 to TRBJ2-1; no definite D call. TRBV5-3 is an ORF, and what it does is uncertain. This CDR3 is 15 amino acids long. V was cut by 1 base and J by 3 bases, with 11 bases left in between. The CDR3 nucleotides read TGTGCCAGAAGCTTGACGGTCCCGCTCTACAATGAGCAGTTCTTC. As protein: CARSLTVPLYNEQFF.

V gene TRBV27 combines with J gene TRBJ2-7; D ambiguous. V shed 4 bases and J shed 0 bases, with 4 bases lying between them. This CDR3 has 12 amino acids. Germline loops: CDR1 MNHEY, CDR2 SMNVEV (reference sequence). The chain's CDR3 is CASSSGSYEQYF. DNA of the CDR3: TGTGCCAGCAGTTCCGGCTCCTACGAGCAGTACTTC.